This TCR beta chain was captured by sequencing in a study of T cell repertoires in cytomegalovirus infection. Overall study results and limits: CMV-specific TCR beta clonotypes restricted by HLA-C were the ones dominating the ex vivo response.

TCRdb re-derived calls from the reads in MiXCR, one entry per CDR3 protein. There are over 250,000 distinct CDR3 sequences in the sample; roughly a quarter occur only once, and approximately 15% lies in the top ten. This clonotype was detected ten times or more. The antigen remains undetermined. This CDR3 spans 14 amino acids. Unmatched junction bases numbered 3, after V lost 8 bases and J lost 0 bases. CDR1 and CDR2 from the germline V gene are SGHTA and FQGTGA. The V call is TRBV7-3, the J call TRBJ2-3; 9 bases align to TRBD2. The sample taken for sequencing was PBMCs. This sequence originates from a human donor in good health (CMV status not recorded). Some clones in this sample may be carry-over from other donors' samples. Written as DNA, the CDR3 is TGTGCCAGCGGAACTAGCGGGAGCACAGATACGCAGTATTTT. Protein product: CASGTSGSTDTQYF. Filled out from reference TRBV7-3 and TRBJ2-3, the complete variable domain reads GAGVSQTPSNKVTEKGKYVELRCDPISGHTALYWYRQSLGQGPEFLIYFQGTGAADDSGLPNDRFFAVRPEGSVSTLKIQRTERGDSAVYLCASGTSGSTDTQYFGPGTRLTVL.